The clone carrying this T cell receptor beta chain was seen only once. What it binds is not known. This specimen comes from a study of OX40 agonist ivuxolimab in advanced cancers. Study background: Ivuxolimab, which is an agonistic anti-OX40 (CD134) antibody, was administered to the patients. Study-level findings and limits: CD8+ T cells showed, on average, more clonal expansion than CD4+ cells. No determination was made of the antigen specificity of the expanded peripheral T cells.

TCRdb's table, derived via immunoSEQ multiplex PCR, lists solely in-frame clones and lacks some. The sample includes about 64,000 clones, around 90% seen only once; the top ten take 0.67%. V shed 1 base and J 3 bases; nucleotides not matched to a gene: 3. Germline V CDR1 and CDR2: SGHDN, FVKESK. The CDR3 consists of 14 residues. The chain uses TRBV14 and TRBJ2-7, with 7 bases matching TRBD1. The sequenced sample was CD4+ or CD8+ T cells sorted from blood, obtained in a trial of the OX40 agonist ivuxolimab. The TCR sequence derives from an adult with an advanced solid tumor such as melanoma, head and neck, liver or kidney cancer. As DNA, the CDR3 is TGTGCCAGCAGCCAAGCTACAGGGGTCTACGAGCAGTACTTC. Translating gives CASSQATGVYEQYF.